Included here is one TCR beta chain sequence, with context. Its antigen is currently unknown. Genomic DNA was employed as the template in profiling TCR beta VDJ and CDR3. TCRdb passed the reads through MiXCR, listing each CDR3 protein once. The table shows 95,000 to 150,000 distinct CDR3 sequences, with under 65% occurring only once. The sequenced patients had an expansion of CD8+CD57+ cells seen by flow cytometry. Everyone among the patients had severe acquired aplastic anemia. This record comes from a study of CD8+CD57+ T cells in acquired aplastic anemia. V was shortened by 9 bases and J by 1 base, with 6 bases between the two germline ends. This CDR3 is 11 amino acids long. From germline, CDR1 is KGHDR and CDR2 SFDVKD. Whole-study results and caveats: Significant differences in CD8+ Simpson's diversity were not observed between patients and controls. Roughly 31 CD8+ CDR3 sequences were shared between patients and controls.

This sequence joins TRBV24-1 and TRBJ2-7; D is ambiguous. This receptor was identified in a human donor with aplastic anemia. Source material: sorted CD4+, CD8+, or CD8+CD57+ T cells (not recorded which) from PBMCs. Written as DNA, the CDR3 is TGTGCCACCGGATCATCCTACGAGCAGTACTTC. This gives the protein CATGSSYEQYF.